The 12 T cell receptor beta chains presented below share a single source sample, sequenced in a study of T cell responses to AZD1222 COVID-19 vaccine. Produced via immunoSEQ multiplex PCR; TCRdb's table is partial and in-frame only. The sample lists 180,000 or so clones; around 89% were seen once. Sequenced material: peripheral blood, taken 28 days after the second AZD1222 dose. Every receptor here comes from an adult who received the AZD1222 COVID-19 vaccine.

The chain couples TRBV25-1 to TRBJ1-6; the match to TRBD1 covers 8 bases. J was trimmed by 7 bases and V by 5 bases; bases with no gene match: 7. Germline CDR1 and CDR2: MGHDK and SYGVNS. This CDR3 has 15 amino acids. Here the CDR3 reads CASSQGQGANSPLHF. Written as DNA, the CDR3 is TGTGCCAGCAGTCAAGGACAGGGAGCGAATTCACCCCTCCACTTT.

This chain links TRBV14 with TRBJ2-1, with a weak D call TRBD2 (7 bases). V was cut by 3 bases and J by 0 bases, with 12 bases left in between. Germline V CDR1 and CDR2: SGHDN, FVKESK. This CDR3 is 16 amino acids long. This chain's CDR3 is CASSHVGGASYNEQFF. The CDR3, as DNA: TGTGCCAGCAGCCACGTGGGGGGGGCCTCCTACAATGAGCAGTTCTTC.

This chain links TRBV19 with TRBJ1-4; the D gene is possibly TRBD1 (5 bases). Germline-derived CDR1 and CDR2 are LNHDA and SQIVND (reference sequence). The CDR3 totals 15 residues. The germline V and J ends were trimmed by 4 bases and 4 bases, with 13 bases remaining between them. CDR3 sequence (DNA): TGTGCCAGTAGTACCCAACGACAGAGTAATGAAAAACTGTTTTTT. Translated, it gives CASSTQRQSNEKLFF. The variable domain in full, completed from reference TRBV19 and TRBJ1-4, reads DGGITQSPKYLFRKEGQNVTLSCEQNLNHDAMYWYRQDPGQGLRLIYYSQIVNDFQKGDIAEGYSVSREKKESFPLTVTSAQKNPTAFYLCASSTQRQSNEKLFFGSGTQLSVL.

This rearrangement joins TRBV19 to TRBJ2-5, with 8 bases aligning to TRBD2. This CDR3 region has 19 residues. With 3 bases clipped from V and 1 base from J, the junction kept 16 bases outside the gene matches. Germline V CDR1 and CDR2: LNHDA, SQIVND (reference sequence). Here the CDR3 DNA reads TGTGCCAGTAGTATCCAAGCAGTTAGGCCGGGAGGGTCCCAAGAGACCCAGTACTTC. This codes for CASSIQAVRPGGSQETQYF.

V usage is TRBV6-2 or TRBV6-3 and J usage is TRBJ2-5, with D perhaps matching TRBD2 (5 bases). The CDR3 has 12 residues. The V gene lost 4 bases and the J gene lost 8 bases, with 11 bases spanning the gap. Per the germline V gene, CDR1 is MNHEY and CDR2 is SVGEGT. CDR3 coding DNA: TGTGCCAGCAGTTCCACTAGGGAAACCCAGTACTTC. Translating gives CASSSTRETQYF.

This rearrangement joins TRBV5-1 to TRBJ2-2, with 10 nucleotides matching TRBD2. CDR3 length: 16 residues. Germline CDR1 reads SGHRS; CDR2 reads YFSETQ. With V trimmed by 5 bases and J by 7 bases, 11 bases remained unmatched. The CDR3 DNA reads TGCGCCAGCAGTCTGGAAGGACTAGCGGCATTCGGGGAGCTGTTTTTT. Translation: CASSLEGLAAFGELFF.

This chain joins TRBV2 and TRBJ1-5, with D possibly being TRBD1 (5 bases). CDR3 length equals 13 residues. With 9 bases removed from V and 3 bases from J, the gap between germline ends came to 12 bases. Germline V lookup: CDR1 SNHLY, CDR2 FYNNEI. CDR3 DNA: TGTGCCAGTTTCCAGGGTCTCAATCAGCCCCAGCATTTT. It codes for CASFQGLNQPQHF.

The chain links TRBV6-5 to TRBJ1-1; 7 nucleotides match TRBD1. J gave up 0 bases and V 2 bases, and 3 bases lay outside the gene matches. The CDR3 is 15 residues long. Germline assignment: CDR1 MNHEY and CDR2 SVGAGI. The CDR3 loop reads CASSYKQGMNTEAFF. CDR3 nucleotides: TGTGCCAGCAGTTACAAACAGGGGATGAACACTGAAGCTTTCTTT.

The genes are TRBV10-3 and TRBJ2-7; D is perhaps TRBD1 or TRBD2 (5 bases each). Trimming removed 10 bases from V and 3 bases from J, with 16 bases in between. CDR1 and CDR2 (germline): ENHRY, SYGVKD. CDR3 length: 13 residues. Written as DNA, the CDR3 is TGTGCCAGCCGGGACGGAATATTCTACGAGCAGTACTTC. Its protein is CASRDGIFYEQYF.

This rearrangement joins TRBV5-5 to TRBJ1-1; D is possibly TRBD1 (6 bases). The ends were cut back, 5 bases at V and 1 base at J, with 18 bases in the middle. The V gene's germline CDR1 is SGHKS and CDR2 YYEKEE (reference sequence). This CDR3 has 16 residues. The CDR3: CASRTVGGGPNTEAFF. In DNA, the CDR3 is TGTGCCAGCAGAACTGTGGGCGGGGGGCCGAACACTGAAGCTTTCTTT. The complete variable domain, with remaining parts taken from reference TRBV5-5 and TRBJ1-1, reads DAGVTQSPTHLIKTRGQQVTLRCSPISGHKSVSWYQQVLGQGPQFIFQYYEKEERGRGNFPDRFSARQFPNYSSELNVNALLLGDSALYLCASRTVGGGPNTEAFFGQGTRLTVV.

The chain recombines TRBV3-1 (or the pseudogene TRBV3-2) with TRBJ1-3, with unresolved D. Germline lookup yields CDR1 LGHDT and CDR2 YNNKEL (reference sequence). The CDR3 consists of 15 residues. Trimming left V 1 base short and J 4 bases short, with 11 bases between. CDR3 sequence: CASSQGREVGNTIYF. CDR3 sequence (DNA): TGTGCCAGCAGCCAAGGAAGAGAAGTAGGAAACACCATATATTTT.

The chain links TRBV2 to TRBJ2-1, with 8 bases matching TRBD2. V was pared by 7 bases and J by 10 bases, with 18 bases of the junction left unmatched. This CDR3 is built from 16 residues. Per germline, CDR1 SNHLY and CDR2 FYNNEI. DNA of the CDR3: TGTGCCAGCACCGACCCGGGGGGGGTTAGCGGGGCCGAGCAGTTCTTC. Its translation: CASTDPGGVSGAEQFF. Combining the CDR3 with reference TRBV2 and TRBJ2-1 gives the whole variable domain EPEVTQTPSHQVTQMGQEVILRCVPISNHLYFYWYRQILGQKVEFLVSFYNNEISEKSEIFDDQFSVERPDGSNFTLKIRSTKLEDSAMYFCASTDPGGVSGAEQFFGPGTRLTVL.